Only a few counts were recorded for the clone carrying this T cell receptor beta chain. The antigen is not known. This record comes from a study of CD8 T cells in ankylosing spondylitis. General study findings and limits: In ankylosing spondylitis blood, a motif of roughly eight highly homologous TCR beta variants appeared characteristic. Clones tied to disease were said to be significantly enriched in matched ankylosing spondylitis synovial fluid.

The trim removed 7 bases at V and 3 bases at J, leaving 9 bases unmatched. The length of the CDR3 is 15 residues. Per germline, CDR1 SNHLY and CDR2 FYNNEI. The authors made TCR beta libraries by quantitative 5'-RACE with molecular barcodes. TCRdb recomputed calls from the 5' RACE reads with MiXCR, one row per CDR3 protein. This table has roughly 190,000 distinct CDR3 sequences, 10% to 15% appearing once. Sample: blood, either unsorted or a sorted T cell fraction (not recorded which). This chain uses TRBV2 with TRBJ2-1, with TRBD2 matching 7 bases. The clonotype originates from a male donor with ankylosing spondylitis or in good health (not recorded which). CDR3 nucleotide sequence: TGTGCCAGCAAGTCGGCGGGAGCACTCTACAATGAGCAGTTCTTC. Amino acid sequence: CASKSAGALYNEQFF.